The clone carrying this TCR beta chain occurred many times. To make TCR beta libraries, researchers used iRepertoire HTBI primers and Arm-PCR of CDR3 regions. MiXCR, run by TCRdb on the multiplex PCR reads, gives a single entry per CDR3 protein. There are about 460,000 distinct CDR3 sequences in the sample; about 14% occur only once, and roughly 15% lies in the top ten. The sample is drawn from a study of regulatory T cells in long-lasting Graves disease. Time point given: newly diagnosed GD, antithyroid drugs for less than 3 months. The TCR library used RNA extracted from PBMCs. CDR1 is KGHSH, CDR2 LQKENI, per germline. The CDR3 is 14 amino acids. V lost 5 bases, J lost 4 bases, and 14 bases lay in between. Another study also made use of these data, one on T cells in Graves' hyperthyroidism and ophthalmopathy.

Sequenced here: peripheral blood mononuclear cells (PBMCs), sampled at new diagnosis, from a patient treated with antithyroid drugs. This clonotype was sampled from a woman aged 50 to 60 with Graves disease. The chain recombines TRBV18 with TRBJ1-1; D possibly corresponds to TRBD1 (5 bases). The CDR3 bases are TGTGCCAGCTCATATGGGGCTTGGGGCACTGAAGCTTTCTTT. Encoded protein: CASSYGAWGTEAFF.